This T cell receptor beta chain is from a study of CD8 T cells in ankylosing spondylitis. Points from the study as a whole: Disease-linked clones were reportedly significantly enriched in matched ankylosing spondylitis synovial fluid. Peripheral blood held disease-linked clones only at relatively low frequency, and these were CD8+.

Using quantitative 5'-RACE with molecular barcodes, the authors made TCR beta libraries. TCRdb used MiXCR to reprocess the 5' RACE reads, holding one entry per CDR3 protein. The data contain 250,000 to 350,000 distinct CDR3 sequences, around 20% of them singletons. CDR1 and CDR2 (germline): MNHNS, SASEGT. The V gene lost 5 bases and the J gene lost 7 bases, with 18 bases spanning the gap. The CDR3 has 14 residues. Comment on this clonotype: As yet, its antigen is unknown.

This TCR came from a female donor with ankylosing spondylitis or in good health (not recorded which). The sample was blood, either unsorted or a sorted T cell fraction (not recorded which). V usage is TRBV6-1 and J usage is TRBJ2-7; D may be TRBD1 (6 bases). CDR3 nucleotide sequence: TGTGCCAGCAGTCCTCTGACAGGCTCTGAGGAGCAGTACTTC. Encoded protein: CASSPLTGSEEQYF.